One sample yielded the 28 T cell receptor beta chains listed below, sequenced in a study of patients and donors after allogeneic stem cell transplantation. Each CDR3 protein is one row after TCRdb ran MiXCR on the RT-PCR reads. Of 900,000 to 1,000,000 distinct CDR3 sequences listed, 15% to 20% are singletons. Source material: blood, either unsorted or a sorted T cell fraction (not recorded which). Receptors were obtained from a human donor who was either an allogeneic HSCT recipient or a stem cell or donor lymphocyte infusion donor (not recorded which). It is not recorded whose cells these are; they may come from a transplant donor.

This clonotype was observed a handful of times. This chain joins TRBV10-3 and TRBJ1-2, with no clear D. Per germline, CDR1 ENHRY and CDR2 SYGVKD. This CDR3 contains 15 residues. The V gene lost 3 bases and the J gene lost 4 bases, with 15 bases spanning the gap. Written as DNA, the CDR3 is TGTGCCATCAGTGACTACGACATGGGGAGCTATGGCTACACCTTC. It codes for CAISDYDMGSYGYTF.

The table lists this clonotype with a few counts. The genes are TRBV25-1 and TRBJ1-5; TRBD1 might be the D (6 bases). The CDR3 covers 12 residues. Trimming shortened V by 6 bases and J by 4 bases, and 7 bases separated the two germline ends. Germline V CDR1 and CDR2: MGHDK, SYGVNS. CDR3 sequence: CASRGANQPQHF. CDR3 in DNA: TGTGCCAGCAGGGGGGCTAATCAGCCCCAGCATTTT.

In this sample, this clonotype turned up many times. The genes are TRBV10-3 and TRBJ2-1; the D gene is possibly TRBD2 (6 bases). CDR1 is ENHRY and CDR2 is SYGVKD in the germline V gene. V was shortened by 3 bases and J by 6 bases, with 12 bases between the two germline ends. This CDR3 region has 14 residues. This CDR3 is CAISDGGTANEQFF. The CDR3 nucleotides are TGTGCCATCAGTGACGGAGGGACGGCCAATGAGCAGTTCTTC.

This clonotype was observed a few times. The chain recombines TRBV10-3 with TRBJ2-1; TRBD2 agrees at 10 bases. Per the germline V gene, CDR1 is ENHRY and CDR2 is SYGVKD. There are 17 residues in the CDR3. With 4 bases clipped from V and 6 bases from J, the junction kept 12 bases outside the gene matches. The CDR3 coding sequence is TGTGCCATCAGTGCTCTTCCTGGGGGACTAGCGACCAATGAGCAGTTCTTC. This encodes CAISALPGGLATNEQFF.

This rearrangement joins TRBV6-1 to TRBJ1-3; 8 bases map to TRBD1. Per the germline V gene, CDR1 is MNHNS and CDR2 is SASEGT. This CDR3 spans 16 amino acids. Losses at the gene ends were 5 bases for V and 0 bases for J; bases not matched to a gene: 6. CDR3 residues: CASSIGTGVSGNTIYF. CDR3 DNA sequence: TGTGCCAGCAGTATCGGGACAGGCGTCTCTGGAAACACCATATATTTT.

This clonotype was counted only a few times. The V call is TRBV27, the J call TRBJ1-6; D is unclear. The CDR3 is made up of 14 amino acids. Trimming stripped 3 bases from V and 7 bases from J, with 10 bases between. Germline V CDR1 and CDR2: MNHEY, SMNVEV (reference sequence). DNA of the CDR3: TGTGCCAGCAGTTTCCTCTCACGCAATTCACCCCTCCACTTT. Protein: CASSFLSRNSPLHF.

In nucleotides, the CDR3 is TGTGCCAGCAGCCAAGGGATCGGACTAGCGGGGGTCCAAGAGACCCAGTACTTC. Amino acids: CASSQGIGLAGVQETQYF. V gene TRBV4-2 combines with J gene TRBJ2-5; 13 positions agree with TRBD2. V gave up 1 base and J gave up 1 base; unmatched junction bases: 6. There are 18 residues in the CDR3. In germline, CDR1 is LGHNA, CDR2 YNFKEQ.

The table lists this clonotype with many counts. The junction departs from germline at one end; a sequencing error may be responsible. The chain combines TRBV6-2 or TRBV6-3 with TRBJ2-7; TRBD2 matches 10 bases. Germline values: CDR1 MNHEY, CDR2 SVGEGT. The CDR3 totals 14 residues. In DNA form, the CDR3 reads TGCGCCAGCAGGCTACTAGCGGGGAGCTACGAGCAGTACTTC. This codes for CASRLLAGSYEQYF.

The sample holds one count of this clonotype. The chain links TRBV2 to TRBJ2-2, with D perhaps TRBD1 (5 bases). Germline V gene lookup returns CDR1 SNHLY and CDR2 FYNNEI. The CDR3 length is 13 residues. Trimming cost V 7 bases and J 5 bases, with 11 bases left between them. CDR3 sequence (DNA): TGTGCCAGCACCATCAGGGTTACCGGGGAGCTGTTTTTT. Amino acid sequence: CASTIRVTGELFF. Full variable domain (missing parts from reference TRBV2 and TRBJ2-2): EPEVTQTPSHQVTQMGQEVILRCVPISNHLYFYWYRQILGQKVEFLVSFYNNEISEKSEIFDDQFSVERPDGSNFTLKIRSTKLEDSAMYFCASTIRVTGELFFGEGSRLTVL.

CDR3 protein: CASSYQPLHEQYF. The CDR3 nucleotides are TGTGCCAGCAGTTATCAGCCCCTCCACGAGCAGTACTTC. The chain recombines TRBV12-3 or TRBV12-4 with TRBJ2-7; no reliable D call. V lost 4 bases to trimming and J lost 5 bases, with 12 bases between them. The CDR3 contains 13 residues.

CDR3 sequence reads: CSARVPSKRVDTQYF. The CDR3 DNA reads TGCAGTGCTAGAGTGCCTAGTAAGAGGGTAGATACGCAGTATTTT. This chain links TRBV20-1 with TRBJ2-3; TRBD2 might be the D (5 bases). This CDR3 is 15 amino acids long. The germline V gene has CDR1 DFQATT and CDR2 SNEGSKA (reference sequence). V shed 1 base and J shed 5 bases, with 16 bases lying between them.

This clonotype was found a few times. The gene calls are TRBV4-2 and TRBJ2-2; tentatively, D is TRBD1 (5 bases). This CDR3 spans 16 amino acids. Trimming pared 1 base from V and 7 bases from J, leaving 16 bases between. Germline values: CDR1 LGHNA, CDR2 YNFKEQ. In DNA, the CDR3 is TGTGCCAGCAGCCAAGTCTCAGGGTGGTCCTTCGGGGAGCTGTTTTTT. It specifies CASSQVSGWSFGELFF.

V is TRBV20-1 and J is TRBJ1-3, with a tentative D call TRBD1 (5 bases). V was pared by 0 bases and J by 0 bases, with 15 bases between. This CDR3 comprises 17 residues. From germline, CDR1 is DFQATT and CDR2 SNEGSKA (reference sequence). For the CDR3, the DNA is TGCAGTGCTAGAGATCAGGGACGTTCGAGCTCTGGAAACACCATATATTTT. Translating gives CSARDQGRSSSGNTIYF.

The V gene is TRBV6-1, the J gene TRBJ1-2; D uncertain. The V gene's germline CDR1 is MNHNS and CDR2 SASEGT. V lost 6 bases and J lost 0, with 14 bases in between. This CDR3 contains 15 residues. The CDR3 DNA sequence: TGTGCCAGCAGCCCTGGACTTCTAGCTAACTATGGCTACACCTTC. It encodes CASSPGLLANYGYTF.

This clonotype was detected ten times or more. The chain joins TRBV12-3 or TRBV12-4 to TRBJ2-7; D uncertain. Deletions cut 7 bases from V and 3 bases from J, with 13 bases between. The length of the CDR3 is 13 residues. The CDR3 sequence is CASKFRQNYEQYF. CDR3 nucleotides: TGTGCCAGCAAATTCAGGCAGAACTACGAGCAGTACTTC.

V is TRBV20-1 and J is TRBJ2-5; D remains unclear. V lost 6 bases and J lost 2, with 16 bases in between. The CDR3 has 14 residues. Germline-derived CDR1 and CDR2 are DFQATT and SNEGSKA (reference sequence). This CDR3 reads CSAVSSMVQETQYF. CDR3 bases: TGCAGTGCCGTATCGAGTATGGTGCAAGAGACCCAGTACTTC.

This clonotype was observed a handful of times. The rearrangement joins TRBV11-2 to TRBJ2-2; 12 bases are a match to TRBD2. The trim removed 3 bases at V and 7 bases at J, leaving 15 bases unmatched. The CDR3 runs to 19 residues. Germline V lookup: CDR1 SGHAT, CDR2 FQNNGV. In nucleotides, the CDR3 is TGTGCCAGCAGCTTCCTTCCCCTAGCGGGAGGGCCAGTGGTCGGGGAGCTGTTTTTT. Translated, it gives CASSFLPLAGGPVVGELFF.

In its sample, this clonotype was seen many times. The genes are TRBV5-1 and TRBJ2-7; TRBD1 aligns across 9 bases. The CDR3 contains 15 residues. Trimming at V came to 3 bases and at J to 3 bases, leaving 7 bases not matched to a gene. Looked up from germline, CDR1 is SGHRS and CDR2 is YFSETQ. CDR3 loop: CASSWGQGRFYEQYF. For the CDR3, the DNA is TGCGCCAGCAGCTGGGGACAGGGAAGGTTCTACGAGCAGTACTTC. Using reference TRBV5-1 and TRBJ2-7 for the parts outside the CDR3, the full variable domain is KAGVTQTPRYLIKTRGQQVTLSCSPISGHRSVSWYQQTPGQGLQFLFEYFSETQRNKGNFPGRFSGRQFSNSRSEMNVSTLELGDSALYLCASSWGQGRFYEQYFGPGTRLTVT.

This clonotype was recorded a few times. The chain uses TRBV5-1 and TRBJ2-1; perhaps TRBD2 as D (6 bases). The CDR3 contains 15 residues. Between the trimmed V and J ends, which lost 4 bases and 5 bases, there was a span of 16 bases. Per germline, CDR1 SGHRS and CDR2 YFSETQ. The CDR3 region is CASSLGGTVDNEQFF. The CDR3 region has the DNA TGCGCCAGCAGCCTGGGCGGGACTGTCGACAATGAGCAGTTCTTC.

This rearrangement joins TRBV4-1 to TRBJ2-7, with D tentatively TRBD1 or TRBD2 (5 bases each). From germline, CDR1 is MGHRA and CDR2 YSYEKL. Trimming shortened V by 1 base and J by 0 bases, and 7 bases separated the two germline ends. CDR3 length: 14 amino acids. Here the CDR3 reads CASSQGGGSYEQYF. Here the CDR3 DNA reads TGCGCCAGCAGCCAAGGTGGGGGCTCCTACGAGCAGTACTTC.

V usage is TRBV4-2 and J usage is TRBJ2-2, with D hard to call. CDR3 length: 16 amino acids. Germline CDR1 reads LGHNA; CDR2 reads YNFKEQ. V was clipped by 5 bases and J by 0 bases, with 13 bases between them. DNA of the CDR3: TGTGCCAGCAGCTTCTTAGGCGGCCCGAACACCGGGGAGCTGTTTTTT. It translates to CASSFLGGPNTGELFF.

The chain combines TRBV4-1 with TRBJ2-1, with 10 bases that match TRBD1. V lost 1 base to trimming and J lost 7 bases; unmatched junction nucleotides: 10. The germline gives CDR1 MGHRA, CDR2 YSYEKL. CDR3 length equals 17 residues. CDR3 in amino acids: CASSQVIRQGAWNEQFF. CDR3 DNA: TGCGCCAGCAGCCAAGTAATTAGACAGGGGGCTTGGAATGAGCAGTTCTTC.

This clonotype was counted a few times. This rearrangement joins TRBV29-1 to TRBJ2-1, with 12 bases matching TRBD2. Germline assignment: CDR1 SQVTM and CDR2 ANQGSEA. CDR3 length equals 17 residues. J lost 0 bases, V lost 5 bases, and 8 bases had no gene match. The CDR3 region has the DNA TGCAGCGTTAAGCTAGCGGGGGGGCAGAGCTCCTACAATGAGCAGTTCTTC. Protein sequence: CSVKLAGGQSSYNEQFF.

The rearrangement joins TRBV9 to TRBJ2-7, with 14 positions matching TRBD2. This CDR3 is 17 amino acids long. Germline-derived CDR1 and CDR2 are SGDLS and YYNGEE. V was clipped by 4 bases and J by 4 bases; unmatched bases: 10. For the CDR3, the DNA is TGTGCCAGCAGCCCTACCGGGACTAGCGGGAGTCTTTACGAGCAGTACTTC. Translating gives CASSPTGTSGSLYEQYF.

This chain links TRBV20-1 with TRBJ2-1, with TRBD2 matching 11 bases. The CDR3 extends over 15 amino acids. V was pared by 5 bases and J by 6 bases, with 9 bases of the junction left unmatched. Germline V gene lookup returns CDR1 DFQATT and CDR2 SNEGSKA (reference sequence). The CDR3 DNA reads TGCAGTGCTGGTGCCTTAGCGGGAGGGAGCAATGAGCAGTTCTTC. It is translated as CSAGALAGGSNEQFF.

A few counts support this clonotype. The chain employs TRBV4-1 and TRBJ2-1; D call uncertain. The CDR3 contains 15 residues. Germline CDR1 MGHRA, CDR2 YSYEKL. Trimming removed 4 bases from V and 2 bases from J, with 12 bases in between. The CDR3 sequence is CASSLSRQTYNEQFF. The CDR3 DNA reads TGCGCCAGCAGCCTCAGCCGTCAGACCTACAATGAGCAGTTCTTC.

Only a few counts were recorded for this clonotype. J is TRBJ2-5 and V is TRBV7-8; 9 bases are shared with TRBD2. Losses at the gene ends were 3 bases for V and 0 bases for J; bases not matched to a gene: 8. The CDR3 spans 17 residues. Germline loops: CDR1 SGHVS, CDR2 FQNEAQ. CDR3 bases: TGTGCCAGCAGCTTGACTAGCGGCCCTAGGTACCAAGAGACCCAGTACTTC. Its protein product is CASSLTSGPRYQETQYF.

In this sample, this clonotype turned up a few times. V usage is TRBV12-3 or TRBV12-4 and J usage is TRBJ1-6; D might be TRBD1 (5 bases). The V gene lost 6 bases and the J gene lost 3 bases, with 12 bases spanning the gap. CDR3 length: 15 amino acids. The CDR3 DNA sequence: TGTGCCAGCAGCGGGAACAGGCGCTATAATTCACCCCTCCACTTT. Translating gives CASSGNRRYNSPLHF.